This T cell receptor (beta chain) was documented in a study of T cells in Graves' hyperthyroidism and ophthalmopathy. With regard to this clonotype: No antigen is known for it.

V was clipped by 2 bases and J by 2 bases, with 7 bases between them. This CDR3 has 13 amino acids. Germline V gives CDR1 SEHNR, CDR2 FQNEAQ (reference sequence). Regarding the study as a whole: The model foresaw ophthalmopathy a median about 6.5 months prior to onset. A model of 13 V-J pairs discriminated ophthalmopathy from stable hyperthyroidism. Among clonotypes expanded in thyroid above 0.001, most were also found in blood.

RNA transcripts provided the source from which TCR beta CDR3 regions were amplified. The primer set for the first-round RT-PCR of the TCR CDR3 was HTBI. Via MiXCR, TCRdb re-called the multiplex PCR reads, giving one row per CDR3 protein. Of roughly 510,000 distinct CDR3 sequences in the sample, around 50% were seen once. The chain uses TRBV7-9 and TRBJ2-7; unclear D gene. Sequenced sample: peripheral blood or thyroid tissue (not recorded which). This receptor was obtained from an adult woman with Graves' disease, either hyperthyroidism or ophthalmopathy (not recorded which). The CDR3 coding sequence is TGTGCCAGCAGCTTAATCGGTCCCTACGAGCAGTACTTC. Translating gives CASSLIGPYEQYF.